This T cell receptor beta chain stems from a study of T cells in Graves' hyperthyroidism and ophthalmopathy. With regard to this clonotype: The antigen remains unidentified.

This CDR3 comprises 16 residues. V was shortened by 3 bases and J by 5 bases, with 20 bases between the two germline ends. Looked up from germline, CDR1 is SGHDN and CDR2 is FVKESK. Study observations and caveats: Most thyroid clonotypes expanded above 0.001 appeared in blood too. Ophthalmopathy onset followed model prediction by a median roughly 6 months.

Amplified TCR beta CDR3 regions came from RNA transcripts. First-round RT-PCR targeting the TCR CDR3 was performed with the HTBI primer set. MiXCR, applied by TCRdb to the multiplex PCR reads, yields one record per CDR3 protein. The sample consists of about half a million distinct CDR3 sequences, roughly 16% of them appearing once. Ophthalmopathy patients had Clinical Activity Score at least 3, NOSPECS grade at least 4, duration under 3 months. PBMCs came from 10 ml fresh peripheral blood. This clonotype was sampled from a woman under 40 with Graves' ophthalmopathy. Sequencing used blood. The chain couples TRBV14 to TRBJ2-7; D is tentatively TRBD1 or TRBD2 (7 bases each). DNA of the CDR3: TGTGCCAGCAGCCACAGCGGGACAGCTCGCGACCACGAGCAGTACTTC. Its protein is CASSHSGTARDHEQYF.